A selection of T cell receptor beta chains follows, all from one sample in a study of T-cell reconstitution after alpha-beta-depleted transplantation in children. TCRdb used MiXCR to reprocess the PCR reads, holding one entry per CDR3 protein. The top ten hold roughly two fifths of the sample, which has just under 350,000 distinct CDR3 sequences, about a sixth seen once. The source material was PBMCs, mostly from graft donor cells, sampled 360 days after TCRalphabeta/CD19-depleted stem cell transplant. The receptors derive from a male patient aged 2 to 9 who had a stem cell transplant for acute lymphoblastic leukemia, so the T cells may come from the graft donor. CDR3s include the opening cysteine and the closing phenylalanine or tryptophan. Fields, in order: D gene, clone size, V gene, J gene, CDR3 length, CDR3 protein, CDR3 DNA. D genes are given only for firm matches. A clone size is listed for some rows: how often the clone was seen (once, few, many), or a class if it is expanded.

>NA|few|TRBV12-3/TRBV12-4|TRBJ2-3|11
CASSFVGGQYF
TGTGCCAGCAGTTTCGTCGGGGGACAGTATTTT
>NA|NA|TRBV4-1|TRBJ2-7|16
CASSQFSGPFSYEQYF
TGCGCCAGCAGCCAATTTTCCGGACCCTTCTCCTACGAGCAGTACTTC
>TRBD1|NA|TRBV6-1|TRBJ2-1|14
CASRRTGGPNEQFF
TGTGCCAGCAGACGGACAGGGGGACCCAATGAGCAGTTCTTC
>NA|few|TRBV27|TRBJ2-2|17
CASSLFLGASGTGELFF
TGTGCCAGCAGTTTATTTCTGGGGGCAAGTGGAACCGGGGAGCTGTTTTTT
>NA|NA|TRBV12-3/TRBV12-4|TRBJ1-1|13
CASTPSSSAEAFF
TGTGCCAGCACCCCGTCTTCAAGCGCTGAAGCTTTCTTT
>NA|NA|TRBV11-2|TRBJ2-3|15
CASSSQGTLTDTQYF
TGTGCCAGCAGCTCCCAAGGGACTTTAACTGATACGCAGTATTTT
>TRBD1|NA|TRBV15|TRBJ2-5|17
CATSRPPVGQDQETQYF
TGTGCCACCAGCAGACCTCCAGTAGGACAGGATCAAGAGACCCAGTACTTC
>TRBD2|NA|TRBV19|TRBJ2-3|16
CASSIGTSGELDTQYF
TGTGCCAGTAGTATTGGGACTAGCGGCGAATTAGATACGCAGTATTTT
>NA|NA|TRBV7-9|TRBJ2-7|14
CASSLGRDLYEQYF
TGTGCCAGCAGCTTAGGACGGGACCTCTACGAGCAGTACTTC
>TRBD2|NA|TRBV10-3|TRBJ2-6|18
CAIGLAGVLSSGANVLTF
TGTGCCATCGGACTAGCGGGAGTCTTAAGCTCTGGGGCCAACGTCCTGACTTTC
>NA|NA|TRBV6-6|TRBJ2-7|13
CASKSVEVSEQYF
TGTGCCAGCAAGTCTGTAGAAGTGTCCGAGCAGTACTTC
>NA|few|TRBV7-2|TRBJ1-3|15
CASRLAGFSGNTIYF
TGTGCCAGCAGGCTAGCGGGATTCTCTGGAAACACCATATATTTT
>NA|many|TRBV10-3|TRBJ2-1|14
CAISPGTFYNEQFF
TGTGCCATCAGCCCCGGGACTTTCTACAATGAGCAGTTCTTC
>NA|NA|TRBV4-2|TRBJ2-1|15
CASSQVGLQINEQFF
TGTGCCAGCAGCCAAGTAGGACTCCAAATCAATGAGCAGTTCTTC
>NA|many|TRBV20-1|TRBJ2-3|15
CSARVLVGFLDTQYF
TGCAGTGCTAGAGTACTAGTGGGTTTCTTAGATACGCAGTATTTT
>NA|NA|TRBV3-1|TRBJ1-1|16
CASSQDLTGQPIEAFF
TGTGCCAGCAGCCAAGATCTGACAGGACAGCCGATTGAAGCTTTCTTT
>TRBD1|NA|TRBV5-1|TRBJ1-1|16
CASSLAFWTGGTEAFF
TGCGCCAGCAGCTTGGCGTTCTGGACAGGTGGGACTGAAGCTTTCTTT
>TRBD2|few|TRBV20-1|TRBJ2-5|13
CSATPGGRETQYF
TGCAGTGCTACGCCGGGGGGTCGAGAGACCCAGTACTTC